The rows below give T cell receptor beta chains drawn from one sample of a study of CD8+ T cells in alopecia areata. Libraries were prepared by immunoSEQ multiplex PCR; TCRdb keeps only in-frame clonotypes and omits some of them. Here the sample spans around 160,000 clones, roughly 60% being singletons. The source material was CD4+ T cells sorted from blood, sampled at week 24, from a patient treated with tofacitinib. These receptors all come from a human donor with alopecia areata. The CDR3 runs from the conserved cysteine through the conserved F or W. A D gene is named only where the DNA matches it firmly. A row's size may be missing; if present it is once, few, many or a size class.

j_call: TRBJ1-2
clone_size: .
v_call: TRBV23-1
d_call: .
cdr3_nt: TGCGCCAGCAGTCAATCGTTCCGGCAGGGCCACTATGGCTACACCTTC
cdr3_aa: CASSQSFRQGHYGYTF

j_call: TRBJ2-3
clone_size: few
v_call: TRBV30
d_call: .
cdr3_nt: TGTGCCTGGAGTTTTGATCGGGGAGTTCAAAAGTATTTT
cdr3_aa: CAWSFDRGVQKYF

j_call: TRBJ1-5
clone_size: .
v_call: TRBV10-3
d_call: TRBD1
cdr3_nt: TGTGCCAGCAATCCCCAGGGGGCCGGCAATCAGCCCCAGCATTTT
cdr3_aa: CASNPQGAGNQPQHF

j_call: TRBJ1-4
clone_size: .
v_call: TRBV5-1
d_call: TRBD1
cdr3_nt: TGCGCCAGCAGCCGGGACAGCCGGAGGGCTGAAAAACTGTTTTTT
cdr3_aa: CASSRDSRRAEKLFF

j_call: TRBJ1-2
clone_size: .
v_call: TRBV15
d_call: TRBD1
cdr3_nt: TGTGCCACCAGCAGCGGGACAGAAAGCTATGGCTACACCTTC
cdr3_aa: CATSSGTESYGYTF

j_call: TRBJ1-1
clone_size: .
v_call: TRBV2
d_call: .
cdr3_nt: TGTGCCAGCCAGGCGCAGGGTAGGAACACTGAAGCTTTCTTT
cdr3_aa: CASQAQGRNTEAFF

j_call: TRBJ1-1
clone_size: .
v_call: TRBV29-1
d_call: .
cdr3_nt: TGCAGCGTTGAAGATGGGAGGGCGGGTACTGAAGCTTTCTTT
cdr3_aa: CSVEDGRAGTEAFF

j_call: TRBJ2-2
clone_size: few
v_call: TRBV7-7
d_call: .
cdr3_nt: TGTGCCAGCAGCTTAGTGGCTTACGGACCCCGAAACGGGGAGCTGTTTTTT
cdr3_aa: CASSLVAYGPRNGELFF

j_call: TRBJ2-2
clone_size: .
v_call: TRBV6-1
d_call: TRBD1
cdr3_nt: TGTGCCAGCAGTGTGCTAGCAGGGGGCCGAACCGGGGAGCTGTTTTTT
cdr3_aa: CASSVLAGGRTGELFF

j_call: TRBJ2-3
clone_size: .
v_call: TRBV29-1
d_call: TRBD2
cdr3_nt: TGCAGCGTTGAAGATCTGGCTAGCGGGGGAGATACGCAGTATTTT
cdr3_aa: CSVEDLASGGDTQYF

j_call: TRBJ2-5
clone_size: few
v_call: TRBV18
d_call: .
cdr3_nt: TGTGCCAGCTCACCGGGGGAGACCCAGTACTTC
cdr3_aa: CASSPGETQYF

j_call: TRBJ2-7
clone_size: few
v_call: TRBV6-5
d_call: TRBD2
cdr3_nt: TGTGCCAGCAAAACGATCCACGACCAGCGGGGTGAGCAGTACTTC
cdr3_aa: CASKTIHDQRGEQYF

j_call: TRBJ1-5
clone_size: once
v_call: TRBV19
d_call: .
cdr3_nt: TGTGCCAGTAGTACTTTGGACAGAGGCAATCAGCCCCAGCATTTT
cdr3_aa: CASSTLDRGNQPQHF

j_call: TRBJ1-1
clone_size: .
v_call: TRBV30
d_call: .
cdr3_nt: TGTGCCTGGGCTGAGACAGTTTACACTGAAGCTTTCTTT
cdr3_aa: CAWAETVYTEAFF

j_call: TRBJ1-1
clone_size: .
v_call: TRBV11-2
d_call: .
cdr3_nt: TGTGCCAGCAGCTTAGTTGTGGAGGCCACTGAAGCTTTCTTT
cdr3_aa: CASSLVVEATEAFF

j_call: TRBJ2-6
clone_size: once
v_call: TRBV7-3
d_call: .
cdr3_nt: TGTGCCAGCAGCCCCTACTCTAGGGCCAACGTCCTGACTTTC
cdr3_aa: CASSPYSRANVLTF

j_call: TRBJ1-2
clone_size: .
v_call: TRBV11-2
d_call: .
cdr3_nt: TGTGCCAGCAGCGACAGTCGGGGCGGGTATGGCTACACCTTC
cdr3_aa: CASSDSRGGYGYTF

j_call: TRBJ2-7
clone_size: .
v_call: TRBV11-2
d_call: TRBD2
cdr3_nt: TGTGCCAGCAGCTTAAATCTAGCGGGGCCCCCCTACGAGCAGTACTTC
cdr3_aa: CASSLNLAGPPYEQYF

j_call: TRBJ2-7
clone_size: .
v_call: TRBV6-1
d_call: .
cdr3_nt: TGTGCCAGCAGTGCCCTGAGCTCCTACGAGCAGTACTTC
cdr3_aa: CASSALSSYEQYF

j_call: TRBJ2-5
clone_size: .
v_call: TRBV30
d_call: .
cdr3_nt: TGTGCCTGGAGTACAACCGGACTGACCAAAGAGACCCAGTACTTC
cdr3_aa: CAWSTTGLTKETQYF

j_call: TRBJ1-5
clone_size: .
v_call: TRBV29-1
d_call: .
cdr3_nt: TGCAGCGTTGAATACGTTGGGACCCAGCATTTT
cdr3_aa: CSVEYVGTQHF

j_call: TRBJ1-1
clone_size: .
v_call: TRBV2
d_call: TRBD1
cdr3_nt: TGTGCCAGCAGTCAGGGACAGGGGATTGAAGCTTTCTTT
cdr3_aa: CASSQGQGIEAFF

j_call: TRBJ2-3
clone_size: .
v_call: TRBV29-1
d_call: TRBD1
cdr3_nt: TGCAGCGTTGAAGGACAGGGATTCACAGATACGCAGTATTTT
cdr3_aa: CSVEGQGFTDTQYF

j_call: TRBJ2-7
clone_size: .
v_call: TRBV7-9
d_call: TRBD2
cdr3_nt: TGTGCCAGCAGCTTAGGGTATAAGGGAGGGAATTCCTACGAGCAGTACTTC
cdr3_aa: CASSLGYKGGNSYEQYF

j_call: TRBJ1-2
clone_size: few
v_call: TRBV6-1
d_call: .
cdr3_nt: TGTGCCAGCAGTGAAGCCCTGGACAGCACCTTC
cdr3_aa: CASSEALDSTF

j_call: TRBJ1-2
clone_size: .
v_call: TRBV2
d_call: .
cdr3_nt: TGTGCCAGCAGTCGTGACAGCTATGGCTACACCTTC
cdr3_aa: CASSRDSYGYTF

j_call: TRBJ2-3
clone_size: .
v_call: TRBV7-2
d_call: TRBD2
cdr3_nt: TGTGCCAGCAGAAGGACTAGCGGGGTAACAGATACGCAGTATTTT
cdr3_aa: CASRRTSGVTDTQYF

j_call: TRBJ2-3
clone_size: .
v_call: TRBV5-1
d_call: .
cdr3_nt: TGCGCCAGCAGCTTGGACGGGACACCTAGCACAGATACGCAGTATTTT
cdr3_aa: CASSLDGTPSTDTQYF